The sequence of this T cell receptor (beta chain) was determined in a study of OX40 agonist ivuxolimab in advanced cancers. Germline CDR1 reads SGHTA; CDR2 reads FQGNSA. Trimming left V 2 bases short and J 6 bases short, with 10 bases between. The CDR3 loop spans 13 amino acids. This clone was seen a single time. Some clones are missing from TCRdb's copy, which holds only in-frame ones; the method was immunoSEQ multiplex PCR. The sample consists of about 67,000 clones, approximately 80% of them appearing once. Sequenced here: CD4+ or CD8+ T cells sorted from blood, sampled in a trial of the OX40 agonist ivuxolimab. This sequence was found in an adult with an advanced solid tumor such as melanoma, head and neck, liver or kidney cancer. The gene calls are TRBV7-2 and TRBJ1-1, with D unresolved. The CDR3 region has the DNA TGTGCCAGCAGCTTAAGGCTGGGCCCTGAAGCTTTCTTT. It codes for CASSLRLGPEAFF.